The next 3 T cell receptor beta chains were all read from a single sample in a study of control samples from healthy donors and cancer patients. Sequencing was performed with immunoSEQ multiplex PCR; in TCRdb, only in-frame clones are kept and a portion is missing. The repertoire has approximately 140,000 clones, roughly 93% of them found once; the top ten carry 5% to 7%. The sequenced sample was blood. Receptor source: a man younger than 35 in good health.

Only a few counts were recorded for this clone. This chain links TRBV6-1 with TRBJ2-7; D call uncertain. The ends were cut back, 0 bases at V and 0 bases at J, with 9 bases in the middle. This CDR3 is 15 amino acids long. Germline CDR1 is MNHNS and CDR2 is SASEGT. The CDR3 bases are TGTGCCAGCAGTGAAGCCGGAGCTCCCTCCTACGAGCAGTACTTC. It codes for CASSEAGAPSYEQYF.

About this clone itself: This CDR3 fails to terminate in the conserved phenylalanine or tryptophan, so it likely reflects a read error. The DNA is left out, because the CDR3 cannot be placed on it with certainty; the CDR3 is given as TCRdb lists it. This chain uses TRBV5-4 with TRBJ2-3; no DNA check was done on the table's D call, TRBD1. Germline V CDR1 and CDR2: SGHNT, YYREEE (reference sequence). Inclusive of both ends, the CDR3 amounts to 12 amino acids. The CDR3 loop reads CASSFRTNAPFY.

The chain carries TRBV7-9 and TRBJ1-1; no clear D. Germline V gene sequence: CDR1 SEHNR, CDR2 FQNEAQ (reference sequence). The CDR3 has 13 residues. Trimming left V 5 bases short and J 4 bases short, with 11 bases between. The CDR3 loop is CASSTPISTEAFF. DNA of the CDR3: TGTGCCAGCAGCACCCCAATTTCCACTGAAGCTTTCTTT.